This T cell receptor beta chain emerged from a study of T cell clonality in common variable immunodeficiency. Study results and limitations: What drives increased CVID clonality needs T cell subpopulation sequencing.

Germline-derived CDR1 and CDR2 are SNHLY and FYNNEI. The CDR3 covers 13 residues. V lost 8 bases to trimming and J lost 5 bases; unmatched junction nucleotides: 8. The sample holds a few counts of this clone. Its antigen is still unknown. Read sequence stops 3 residues before the CDR3 end, and the germline J gene provides the missing end. TCRdb's copy holds only in-frame clones and misses some; the assay was immunoSEQ multiplex PCR. Singletons are absent from the sample, which has around 57,000 clones. The sequenced sample was peripheral blood mononuclear cells. The chain is built from TRBV2 and TRBJ2-7, with 8 bases fitting TRBD1. The clonotype comes from a person aged 18 to 70 in good health. The CDR3 bases that were read are TGTGCCAGCTTGGGACAGGTTGTGAACGAG. It translates to CASLGQVVNE. The full-length CDR3 reads as CASLGQVVNEQYF.